These 24 T cell receptor beta chains were sequenced from one sample in a study of OX40 agonist ivuxolimab in advanced cancers. Clones were sequenced by immunoSEQ multiplex PCR, and TCRdb holds only the in-frame ones, with some missing. The data show 70,000 to 95,000 clones, 70% to 90% seen once. This specimen was CD4+ or CD8+ T cells sorted from blood, taken in a trial of the OX40 agonist ivuxolimab. These receptors were taken from an adult with an advanced solid tumor such as melanoma, head and neck, liver or kidney cancer.

This chain links TRBV18 with TRBJ2-6; D not resolved. CDR3 length: 14 residues. Looked up from germline, CDR1 is KGHSH and CDR2 is LQKENI. The V and J ends lost 4 bases and 0 bases respectively, with 4 bases between them. The CDR3 nucleotides read TGTGCCAGCTCACGGGGCTCTGGGGCCAACGTCCTGACTTTC. It translates to CASSRGSGANVLTF.

The chain recombines TRBV19 with TRBJ2-5, with 7 bases lining up with TRBD2. Germline V gives CDR1 LNHDA, CDR2 SQIVND (reference sequence). There are 14 residues in the CDR3. After removal of 5 bases from V and 3 bases from J, the junction contained 6 bases not matched to a gene. CDR3 bases: TGTGCCAGTAGTCCTCGACTAGCTAAAGAGACCCAGTACTTC. This encodes CASSPRLAKETQYF.

The chain carries TRBV27 and TRBJ2-5; D call uncertain. The CDR3 totals 15 residues. The germline V gene encodes CDR1 MNHEY and CDR2 SMNVEV (reference sequence). Trimming pared 5 bases from V and 5 bases from J, leaving 18 bases between. CDR3 sequence: CASSPGLVRRETQYF. The CDR3 DNA is TGTGCCAGCAGTCCCGGCCTTGTACGGCGGGAGACCCAGTACTTC.

The rearrangement uses TRBV11-2 and TRBJ2-7; 11 nucleotides line up with TRBD2. This CDR3 spans 16 amino acids. Germline lookup yields CDR1 SGHAT and CDR2 FQNNGV. The junction had 11 bases not matched to a gene; V was cut back by 5 bases and J by 5 bases. The CDR3 nucleotides are TGTGCCAGCAGCCCTACCCTAGCGGGAGGAGGTAACGAGCAGTACTTC. This translates into CASSPTLAGGGNEQYF.

This chain joins TRBV5-5 and TRBJ2-5; D might be TRBD2 (6 bases). Germline V CDR1 and CDR2: SGHKS, YYEKEE (reference sequence). The CDR3 has 14 amino acids. With 4 bases removed from V and 4 bases from J, the gap between germline ends came to 14 bases. The CDR3 spells CASSRLGGIETQYF. CDR3 sequence (DNA): TGTGCCAGCAGCCGCCTGGGCGGGATAGAGACCCAGTACTTC.

The chain is built from TRBV5-1 and TRBJ2-5, with D maybe TRBD2 (5 bases). The CDR3 consists of 13 residues. Germline V gene lookup returns CDR1 SGHRS and CDR2 YFSETQ. V lost 5 bases to trimming and J lost 3 bases, with 11 bases between them. The CDR3 here is CASRVGAEETQYF. The CDR3 DNA follows: TGCGCCAGCAGAGTTGGAGCGGAAGAGACCCAGTACTTC.

The chain joins TRBV2 to TRBJ2-5; D not certain. The CDR3 is made up of 11 amino acids. Trimming shortened V by 3 bases and J by 1 base, and 0 bases separated the two germline ends. Germline loops: CDR1 SNHLY, CDR2 FYNNEI. DNA of the CDR3: TGTGCCAGCAGTGACCAAGAGACCCAGTACTTC. Its protein is CASSDQETQYF.

The V and J genes are TRBV7-9 and TRBJ2-1, with 8 bases lining up with TRBD2. Trimming cost V 5 bases and J 3 bases; bases outside gene matches: 9. The CDR3 consists of 16 residues. Germline V gives CDR1 SEHNR, CDR2 FQNEAQ (reference sequence). DNA of the CDR3: TGTGCCAGCAGCCGTCTACTAGCGGATAACTACAATGAGCAGTTCTTC. Translating gives CASSRLLADNYNEQFF.

The chain combines TRBV30 with TRBJ1-6; no clear D. This CDR3 spans 14 amino acids. Trimming stripped 1 base from V and 0 bases from J, with 4 bases between. The V gene's germline CDR1 is GTSNPN and CDR2 SVGIG (reference sequence). CDR3 sequence (DNA): TGTGCCTGGAGTGCTAGCTCCTATAATTCACCCCTCCACTTT. Its translation is CAWSASSYNSPLHF.

The rearrangement joins TRBV28 to TRBJ2-2, with TRBD1 identical over 8 bases. The CDR3 covers 16 residues. The V gene's germline CDR1 is MDHEN and CDR2 SYDVKM. Unmatched junction bases numbered 9, after V lost 2 bases and J lost 7 bases. The CDR3 bases are TGTGCCAGCAGTTTAGTACCAGGGGGCAAAGACGGGGAGCTGTTTTTT. Protein sequence: CASSLVPGGKDGELFF.

This rearrangement joins TRBV2 to TRBJ2-1, with 8 bases identical to TRBD2. CDR1 is SNHLY, CDR2 FYNNEI, per germline. V lost 8 bases to trimming and J lost 7 bases; unmatched junction nucleotides: 4. The CDR3 runs to 12 residues. CDR3 sequence (DNA): TGTGCCAGCGGGACTAGAGCAAATGAGCAGTTCTTC. This gives the protein CASGTRANEQFF.

V usage is TRBV7-3 and J usage is TRBJ2-7; TRBD2 agrees at 9 bases. The CDR3 extends over 16 amino acids. The junction had 12 bases not matched to a gene; V was cut back by 5 bases and J by 4 bases. Per the germline V gene, CDR1 is SGHTA and CDR2 is FQGTGA. CDR3 DNA: TGTGCCAGCAGCCTGGGGCCTAGCGGGGAGGCGTACGAGCAGTACTTC. Amino acids: CASSLGPSGEAYEQYF.

V and J are TRBV20-1 and TRBJ2-3, with a tentative D call TRBD2 (5 bases). The CDR3 has 11 residues. Looked up from germline, CDR1 is DFQATT and CDR2 is SNEGSKA (reference sequence). V was trimmed by 5 bases and J by 6 bases, leaving 9 bases between them. The CDR3 nucleotides read TGCAGTGCTTCGGAGCGGGATACGCAGTATTTT. The encoded protein is CSASERDTQYF.

V usage is TRBV5-1 and J usage is TRBJ2-3, with D possibly matching TRBD1 (5 bases). The CDR3 spans 15 residues. V was trimmed by 4 bases and J by 6 bases, leaving 18 bases between them. Germline V gene sequence: CDR1 SGHRS, CDR2 YFSETQ. The CDR3 spells CASSPVGQGGDTQYF. In nucleotides, the CDR3 is TGCGCCAGCAGCCCGGTCGGTCAGGGTGGGGATACGCAGTATTTT.

This clone was recorded only once. V usage is TRBV6-5 and J usage is TRBJ2-7, with 10 positions matching TRBD2. CDR3 size: 14 residues. After removal of 7 bases from V and 4 bases from J, the junction contained 7 bases not matched to a gene. Germline CDR1 and CDR2: MNHEY and SVGAGI. CDR3 coding DNA: TGTGCCAGCAATCTAGCGGGAGATTCGTACGAGCAGTACTTC. Its protein product is CASNLAGDSYEQYF.

The rearrangement joins TRBV5-1 to TRBJ1-3; no definite D call. CDR1 SGHRS and CDR2 YFSETQ come from the germline V gene. Trimming pared 4 bases from V and 1 base from J, leaving 12 bases between. The CDR3 sequence is 15 residues long. The CDR3 coding sequence is TGCGCCAGCAGCGATGACATCTTATCTGGAAACACCATATATTTT. Encoded protein: CASSDDILSGNTIYF.

The rearrangement joins TRBV28 to TRBJ2-3, with D possibly TRBD2 on 6 matching bases. The CDR3 covers 14 residues. CDR1 MDHEN and CDR2 SYDVKM come from the germline V gene. V was trimmed by 4 bases and J by 6 bases, leaving 14 bases between them. The CDR3 DNA sequence: TGTGCCAGCAGTTCCCGAGTGGAGGGGGATACGCAGTATTTT. Its protein is CASSSRVEGDTQYF.

The rearrangement joins TRBV6-5 to TRBJ2-7; 13 bases align to TRBD2. The V gene's germline CDR1 is MNHEY and CDR2 SVGAGI. Trimming cost V 5 bases and J 3 bases; bases outside gene matches: 4. The CDR3 runs 15 residues. CDR3 sequence reads: CASSTGTSGVYEQYF. Written as DNA, the CDR3 is TGTGCCAGCAGTACCGGGACTAGCGGGGTCTACGAGCAGTACTTC.

J is TRBJ2-2 and V is TRBV15, with unresolved D. V was cut by 4 bases and J by 3 bases, with 9 bases left in between. Germline V lookup: CDR1 LNHNV, CDR2 YYDKDF (reference sequence). This CDR3 spans 14 amino acids. CDR3 in DNA: TGTGCCACCAGCACCCCGAGAGACACCGGGGAGCTGTTTTTT. Protein: CATSTPRDTGELFF.

The J gene is TRBJ1-2, the V gene TRBV7-9, with TRBD1 matching 7 bases. The CDR3 extends over 16 amino acids. Germline CDR1 reads SEHNR; CDR2 reads FQNEAQ (reference sequence). Trimming removed 4 bases from V and 4 bases from J; junction bases left unmatched: 12. The CDR3 bases are TGTGCCAGCAGCTCATCCTCGGACAGGACGGCCTATGGCTACACCTTC. Encoded protein: CASSSSSDRTAYGYTF.

This rearrangement joins TRBV9 to TRBJ1-4; D perhaps matches TRBD1 (5 bases). Germline V gene data show CDR1 as SGDLS and CDR2 as YYNGEE. V lost 0 bases to trimming and J lost 1 base, with 7 bases between them. This CDR3 spans 15 amino acids. This CDR3 reads CASSVDGGTNEKLFF. In DNA, the CDR3 is TGTGCCAGCAGCGTAGATGGGGGAACTAATGAAAAACTGTTTTTT.

This clone appeared a single time. The chain uses TRBV19 and TRBJ1-1; D possibly corresponds to TRBD1 (6 bases). This CDR3 is built from 14 residues. With 7 bases removed from V and 0 bases from J, the gap between germline ends came to 12 bases. CDR1 LNHDA and CDR2 SQIVND come from the germline V gene (reference sequence). The CDR3 here is CASIPDRMNTEAFF. The CDR3 coding sequence is TGTGCCAGTATCCCGGACAGAATGAACACTGAAGCTTTCTTT.

The rearrangement links TRBV19 to TRBJ2-7; D call uncertain. V lost 3 bases to trimming and J lost 5 bases, with 11 bases between them. There are 13 residues in the CDR3. Germline V gives CDR1 LNHDA, CDR2 SQIVND (reference sequence). In nucleotides, the CDR3 is TGTGCCAGTAGTATTACTTGGCTGAACGAGCAGTACTTC. It encodes CASSITWLNEQYF.

Only one count was recorded for this clone. V usage is TRBV6-1 and J usage is TRBJ1-5; D is ambiguous. The V gene lost 7 bases and the J gene lost 0 bases, with 10 bases spanning the gap. Germline V CDR1 and CDR2: MNHNS, SASEGT. The CDR3 runs to 14 residues. The CDR3 here is CASILGYSNQPQHF. The CDR3 DNA is TGTGCCAGCATTTTAGGTTATAGCAATCAGCCCCAGCATTTT.